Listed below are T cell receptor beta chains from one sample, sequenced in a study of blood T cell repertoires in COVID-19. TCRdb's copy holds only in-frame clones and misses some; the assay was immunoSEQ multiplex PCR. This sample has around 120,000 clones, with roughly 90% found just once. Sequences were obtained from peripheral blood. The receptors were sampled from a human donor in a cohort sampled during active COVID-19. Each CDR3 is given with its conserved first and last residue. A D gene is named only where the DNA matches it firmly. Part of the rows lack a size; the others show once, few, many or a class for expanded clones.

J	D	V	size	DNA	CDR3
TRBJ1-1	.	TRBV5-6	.	TGTGCCAGCAGCTTGTCGTTCGGGATTCCCACTGAAGCTTTCTTT	CASSLSFGIPTEAFF
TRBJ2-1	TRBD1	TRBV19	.	TGTGCCAGTTCATCGACAGGGGGGCCAGGGGTTGTCAATGAGCAGTTCTTC	CASSSTGGPGVVNEQFF
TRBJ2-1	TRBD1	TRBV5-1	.	TGCGCCAGCAGCGGCGATCGGACAGGGCCGAATGAGCAGTTCTTC	CASSGDRTGPNEQFF
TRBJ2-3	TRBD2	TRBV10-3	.	TGTGCCATCAGTGCATCAGCGGGAGGAAGCACAGATACGCAGTATTTT	CAISASAGGSTDTQYF
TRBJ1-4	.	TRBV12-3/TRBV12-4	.	TGTGCCAGCAGTTCCGCGAGCGAAAAACTGTTTTTT	CASSSASEKLFF
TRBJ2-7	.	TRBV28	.	TGTGCCAGCAGTTTCGAGGTCCGCGAGCAGTACTTC	CASSFEVREQYF
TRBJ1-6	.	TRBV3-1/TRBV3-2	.	TGTGCCAGCAGCCAAGAGGGTAGGGGTAATTCACCCCTCCACTTT	CASSQEGRGNSPLHF
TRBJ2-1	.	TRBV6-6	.	TGTGCCAGCAGTTCGAGGGGAGGTGAGGATGAGCAGTTCTTC	CASSSRGGEDEQFF
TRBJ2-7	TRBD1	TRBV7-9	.	TGTGCCAGCAGCCCACGACAGGGGGCCTACGAGCAGTACTTC	CASSPRQGAYEQYF
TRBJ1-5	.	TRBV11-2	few	TGTGCCAGCAGCCCAGGGTTAAATAGCAATCAGCCCCAGCATTTT	CASSPGLNSNQPQHF
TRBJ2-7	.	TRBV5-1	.	TGCGCCAGCAGCTCAATCGGACAGCCGTCTGCGATTACCCGCTACGAGCAGTACTTC	CASSSIGQPSAITRYEQYF
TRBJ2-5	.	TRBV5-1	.	TGCGCCAGCAGCTTGCAACTAGCAATGGGGGAGACCCAGTACTTC	CASSLQLAMGETQYF
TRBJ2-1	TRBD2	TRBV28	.	TGTGCCAGCAGTGGTAAGACTAGCGGGAGAACCCGGACCGGCAATGAGCAGTTCTTC	CASSGKTSGRTRTGNEQFF
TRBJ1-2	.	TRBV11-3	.	TGTGCCAGCAGCTTATACCCGGATGGCTACACCTTC	CASSLYPDGYTF
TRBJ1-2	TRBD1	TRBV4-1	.	TGCGCCAGCAGCCCGGGACAGGGGTCCAACTATGGCTACACCTTC	CASSPGQGSNYGYTF
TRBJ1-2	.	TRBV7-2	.	TGTGCCAGCAGCTTGGACAGTAACTATGGCTACACCTTC	CASSLDSNYGYTF
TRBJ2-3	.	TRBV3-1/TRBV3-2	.	TGTGCCAGCAGCATCCGACAGGATACGCAGTATTTT	CASSIRQDTQYF
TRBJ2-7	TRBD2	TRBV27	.	TGTGCCAGCCGACGAGGGACTAGCGGAGATTCCTACGAGCAGTACTTC	CASRRGTSGDSYEQYF
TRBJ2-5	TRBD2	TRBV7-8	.	TGTGCCAGCAGCTTAGGGGCGGGGGAAGAGACCCAGTACTTC	CASSLGAGEETQYF
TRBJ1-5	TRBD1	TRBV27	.	TGTGCCAGCAGTCCCCAGGGGGGCAATCAGCCCCAGCATTTT	CASSPQGGNQPQHF
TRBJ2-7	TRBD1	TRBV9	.	TGTGCCAGCAGCGCCTGGACAGGGCCGGACGAGCAGTACTTC	CASSAWTGPDEQYF
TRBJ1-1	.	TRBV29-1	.	TGCAGCGTTGAAGATCCGCGGCCGAACACTGAAGCTTTCTTT	CSVEDPRPNTEAFF
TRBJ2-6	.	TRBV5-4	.	TGTGCCAGCAGCTCCAATTCTGGGGCCAACGTCCTGACTTTC	CASSSNSGANVLTF
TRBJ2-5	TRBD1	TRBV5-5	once	TGTGCCAGCAGCCAGAGGACAGGGGGGACCTCGGAGACCCAGTACTTC	CASSQRTGGTSETQYF
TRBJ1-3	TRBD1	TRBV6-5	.	TGTGCCAGCGCCGGGGACAGCTCTGGAAACACCATATATTTT	CASAGDSSGNTIYF
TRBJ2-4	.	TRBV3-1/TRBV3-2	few	TGTGCCAGCAGCCCCCTACCCGGGACTCAAGCCAAAAACATTCAGTACTTC	CASSPLPGTQAKNIQYF
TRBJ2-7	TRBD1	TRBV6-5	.	TGTGCCAGCAGACCGGGACAGGGTGTTTACGAGCAGTACTTC	CASRPGQGVYEQYF
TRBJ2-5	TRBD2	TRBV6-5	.	TGTGCCTCCCGGGGGGGCGGAAAAGAGACCCAGTACTTC	CASRGGGKETQYF
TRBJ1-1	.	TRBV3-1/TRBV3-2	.	TGTGCCAGCAGGCCAAGCTTTTACAGCCCTACTGAAGCTTTCTTT	CASRPSFYSPTEAFF
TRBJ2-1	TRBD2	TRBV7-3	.	TGTGCCAGCAGCCCCGGGACTAGTACTTATTATGAGCAGTTCTTC	CASSPGTSTYYEQFF
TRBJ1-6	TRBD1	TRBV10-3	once	TGTGCCATCAGTGAGGGGACAGAGGGCAATTCACCCCTCCACTTT	CAISEGTEGNSPLHF
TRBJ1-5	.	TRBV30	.	TGTGCCTGCCGGGGGGGGGATGGTCAGCCCCAGCATTTT	CACRGGDGQPQHF
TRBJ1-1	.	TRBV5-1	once	TGCGCCAGCAGCTTGGTCCCCGAAAAGCGGACTGAAGCTTTCTTT	CASSLVPEKRTEAFF
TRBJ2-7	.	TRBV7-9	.	TGTGCCAGCAGCTTCCATTACGAGCAGTACTTC	CASSFHYEQYF
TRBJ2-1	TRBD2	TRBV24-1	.	TGTGCCACCAGTGAGACTAGCGGGAAGGTCTTTGAGCAGTTCTTC	CATSETSGKVFEQFF
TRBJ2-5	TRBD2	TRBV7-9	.	TGTGCCAGCAGCCGAGATGGGGTAGCGGGAGAGACCCAGTACTTC	CASSRDGVAGETQYF
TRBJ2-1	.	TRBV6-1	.	TGTGCCAGCAGTGAAGGACTATCCAAGGAGCAGTTCTTC	CASSEGLSKEQFF
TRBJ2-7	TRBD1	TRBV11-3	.	TGTGCCAGCAGCCTAGGGACAGGGCACGCCGAGCAGTACTTC	CASSLGTGHAEQYF
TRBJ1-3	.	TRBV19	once	TGTGCCAGTAGTACCGCCCTCAGTGGAAACACCATATATTTT	CASSTALSGNTIYF
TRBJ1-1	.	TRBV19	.	TGTGCCAGTAGTATAATATCAGGCAGGTTGGGTGAAGCTTTCTTT	CASSIISGRLGEAFF
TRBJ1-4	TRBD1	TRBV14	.	TGTGCCAGCAGCCACCCACAGGGGGCTTATGAAAAACTGTTTTTT	CASSHPQGAYEKLFF
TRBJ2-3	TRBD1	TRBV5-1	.	TGCGCCAGCAGGGCAGGGGGCGGCTCGGATACGCAGTATTTT	CASRAGGGSDTQYF
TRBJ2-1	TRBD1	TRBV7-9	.	TGTGCCAGCAGCTTAGCACTGGGGACAGGGGAATTAAGTGAGCAGTTCTTC	CASSLALGTGELSEQFF
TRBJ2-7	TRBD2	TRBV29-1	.	TGCAGCGCCGGGGCCGGGACAGGACTAGCGGGAGTCTACGAGCAGTACTTC	CSAGAGTGLAGVYEQYF
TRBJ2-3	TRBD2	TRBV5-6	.	TGTGCCAGCAGCGGGGAGTTGGGTCGGACTAGAACAGATACGCAGTATTTT	CASSGELGRTRTDTQYF
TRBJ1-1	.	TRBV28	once	TGTGCCAGCAGTTTGGAGCGGATGAACACTGAAGCTTTCTTT	CASSLERMNTEAFF
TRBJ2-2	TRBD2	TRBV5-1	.	TGCGCCAGCAGCTTGGTGGCGGGAGCGAACACCGGGGAGCTGTTTTTT	CASSLVAGANTGELFF
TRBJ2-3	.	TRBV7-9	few	TGTGCCAGCAGCTTAAACGGACAGCGTACAGATACGCAGTATTTT	CASSLNGQRTDTQYF
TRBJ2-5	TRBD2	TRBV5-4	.	TGTGCCAGCAGCTTGTTAGCGGGGGGGCGGGACCAGTACTTC	CASSLLAGGRDQYF
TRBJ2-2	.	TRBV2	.	TGTGCCAGCACAGGGGTGGTGACCACCGGGGAGCTGTTTTTT	CASTGVVTTGELFF
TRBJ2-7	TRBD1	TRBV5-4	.	TGTGCCAGCAGCCAACCCGGGACAGGGAGCTACGAGCAGTACTTC	CASSQPGTGSYEQYF